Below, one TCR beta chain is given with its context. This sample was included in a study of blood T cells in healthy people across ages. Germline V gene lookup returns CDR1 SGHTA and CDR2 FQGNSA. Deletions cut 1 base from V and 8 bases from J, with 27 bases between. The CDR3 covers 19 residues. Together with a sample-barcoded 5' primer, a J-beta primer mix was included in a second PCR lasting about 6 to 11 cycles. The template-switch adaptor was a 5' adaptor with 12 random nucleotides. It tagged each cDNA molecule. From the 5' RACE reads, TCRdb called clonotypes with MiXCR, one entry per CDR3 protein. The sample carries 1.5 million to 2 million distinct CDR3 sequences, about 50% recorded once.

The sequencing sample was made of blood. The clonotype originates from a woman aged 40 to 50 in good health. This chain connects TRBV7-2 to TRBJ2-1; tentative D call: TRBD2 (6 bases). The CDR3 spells CASSLEGWRGQRTQDEQFF. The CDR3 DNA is TGTGCCAGCAGCTTAGAGGGCTGGAGGGGCCAACGTACACAGGATGAGCAGTTCTTC.